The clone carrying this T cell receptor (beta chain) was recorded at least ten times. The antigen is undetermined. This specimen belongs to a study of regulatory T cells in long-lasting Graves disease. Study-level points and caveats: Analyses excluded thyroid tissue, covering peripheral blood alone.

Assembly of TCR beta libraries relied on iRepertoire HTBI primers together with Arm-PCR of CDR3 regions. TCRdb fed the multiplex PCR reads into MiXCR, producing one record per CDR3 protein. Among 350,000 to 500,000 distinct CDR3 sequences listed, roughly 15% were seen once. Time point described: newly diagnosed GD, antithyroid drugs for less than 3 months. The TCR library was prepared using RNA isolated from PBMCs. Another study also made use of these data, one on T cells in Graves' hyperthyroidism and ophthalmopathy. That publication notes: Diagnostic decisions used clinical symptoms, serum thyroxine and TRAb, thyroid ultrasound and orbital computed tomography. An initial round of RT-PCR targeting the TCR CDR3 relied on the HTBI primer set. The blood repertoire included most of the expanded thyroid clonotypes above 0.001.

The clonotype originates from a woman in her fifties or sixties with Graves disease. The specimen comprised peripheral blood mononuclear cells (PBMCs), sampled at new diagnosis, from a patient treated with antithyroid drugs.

CDR3 loop: CSARRRGLNTEAFF. CDR3 bases: TGCAGCGCTCGCAGGAGGGGATTGAACACTGAAGCTTTCTTT. V is TRBV29-1 and J is TRBJ1-1; perhaps TRBD1 as D (5 bases). CDR1 is SQVTM and CDR2 is ANQGSEA in the germline V gene. Deletions cut 7 bases from V and 0 bases from J, with 15 bases between. CDR3 length equals 14 residues.